Shown below are 13 T cell receptor beta chains from a single sample sequenced in a study of T cell responses to AZD1222 COVID-19 vaccine. Assay used: immunoSEQ multiplex PCR; TCRdb lists only in-frame clones, some missing. Of about 150,000 clones in the sample, 90% are singletons; the top ten hold 1.5% to 2%. The sample consisted of peripheral blood, taken on day 0 of AZD1222 vaccination. The receptors here all came from an adult in good health.

The rearrangement joins TRBV28 to TRBJ2-7; 9 nucleotides line up with TRBD2. Per germline, CDR1 MDHEN and CDR2 SYDVKM. V lost 10 bases to trimming and J lost 6 bases; unmatched junction nucleotides: 7. This CDR3 is built from 12 residues. The CDR3 region is CAIGTSFAEQYF. CDR3 coding DNA: TGTGCCATCGGGACTAGCTTCGCCGAGCAGTACTTC. The whole variable domain, filled in from reference TRBV28 and TRBJ2-7, reads DVKVTQSSRYLVKRTGEKVFLECVQDMDHENMFWYRQDPGLGLRLIYFSYDVKMKEKGDIPEGYSVSREKKERFSLILESASTNQTSMYLCAIGTSFAEQYFGPGTRLTVT.

The chain employs TRBV5-1 and TRBJ2-5, with a tentative D call TRBD2 (7 bases). The CDR3 extends over 15 amino acids. Trimming took off 6 bases at V and 5 bases at J, with 20 bases between the two ends. The germline CDR1 and CDR2 sequences are SGHRS and YFSETQ. The CDR3 DNA reads as TGCGCCAGCACCACCGGGGGGCGGCCCGAGGAGACCCAGTACTTC. Translated, it gives CASTTGGRPEETQYF.

The J gene is TRBJ1-6, the V gene TRBV6-5; D not certain. Germline loops: CDR1 MNHEY, CDR2 SVGAGI. The CDR3 has 15 amino acids. Trimming cost V 6 bases and J 4 bases, with 13 bases left between them. CDR3 sequence (DNA): TGTGCCAGCAGGGATACGCAGGTTTATAATTCACCCCTCCACTTT. Its protein is CASRDTQVYNSPLHF.

This clone has just one count. The chain uses TRBV3-1 (or the pseudogene TRBV3-2) and TRBJ2-5; TRBD2 agrees at 11 bases. Germline assignment: CDR1 LGHDT and CDR2 YNNKEL (reference sequence). The V gene end was trimmed by 1 base and the J gene end by 4 bases; junction bases not matched to a gene: 11. CDR3 length equals 18 residues. The CDR3 region has the DNA TGTGCCAGCAGCCAAGCCCTAAGACTAGCGGGAAAAAGAGAGACCCAGTACTTC. It translates to CASSQALRLAGKRETQYF.

This chain links TRBV28 with TRBJ1-2, with a tentative D call TRBD1 (6 bases). CDR1 is MDHEN and CDR2 is SYDVKM in the germline V gene. This CDR3 is built from 16 residues. Trimming shortened V by 6 bases and J by 6 bases, and 23 bases separated the two germline ends. CDR3 nucleotides: TGTGCCAGCAGATTTGAAGGGACACCTCGGGCCCATGGCTACACCTTC. Its protein product is CASRFEGTPRAHGYTF.

This clone has just a few counts. J is TRBJ1-3 and V is TRBV5-4; D perhaps matches TRBD1 (5 bases). Germline CDR1 SGHNT, CDR2 YYREEE (reference sequence). V lost 5 bases to trimming and J lost 0 bases, with 12 bases between them. The CDR3 spans 15 residues. Here the CDR3 DNA reads TGTGCCAGCAGTCCCGGGGGTAACTCTGGAAACACCATATATTTT. Its translation is CASSPGGNSGNTIYF. Combining the CDR3 with reference TRBV5-4 and TRBJ1-3 gives the whole variable domain ETGVTQSPTHLIKTRGQQVTLRCSSQSGHNTVSWYQQALGQGPQFIFQYYREEENGRGNFPPRFSGLQFPNYSSELNVNALELDDSALYLCASSPGGNSGNTIYFGEGSWLTVV.

The chain employs TRBV2 and TRBJ2-6; 11 bases align to TRBD2. The ends lost 0 bases at V and 0 bases at J; junction bases unmatched: 10. This CDR3 is 21 amino acids long. Per germline, CDR1 SNHLY and CDR2 FYNNEI. CDR3 region: CASSEARSGTSGRSGANVLTF. The CDR3 nucleotides are TGTGCCAGCAGTGAAGCGCGTAGCGGGACTAGCGGCCGCTCTGGGGCCAACGTCCTGACTTTC.

The chain combines TRBV27 with TRBJ1-1, with 8 bases matching TRBD1. This CDR3 comprises 15 residues. V shed 5 bases, J shed 5 bases, and the junction held 10 bases outside the gene matches. Looked up from germline, CDR1 is MNHEY and CDR2 is SMNVEV (reference sequence). CDR3 amino acids: CASSPDRVRKTEAFF. The CDR3 coding sequence is TGTGCCAGCAGTCCGGACAGGGTGAGAAAAACTGAAGCTTTCTTT.

The chain links TRBV7-2 to TRBJ1-1; no clear D. Trimming cost V 2 bases and J 1 base, with 8 bases left between them. Germline CDR1 is SGHTA and CDR2 is FQGNSA. The CDR3 has 14 amino acids. The CDR3 region is CASSLWFQNTEAFF. The DNA for the CDR3 is TGTGCCAGCAGCTTATGGTTCCAGAACACTGAAGCTTTCTTT.

This clone was found a few times. V usage is TRBV6-2 or TRBV6-3 and J usage is TRBJ2-7; tentatively, D is TRBD2 (5 bases). The CDR3 runs 15 residues. Germline CDR1 MNHEY, CDR2 SVGEGT. Deletions cut 2 bases from V and 3 bases from J, with 14 bases between. CDR3 region: CASSYALGERYEQYF. CDR3 coding DNA: TGTGCCAGCAGTTACGCCCTTGGGGAGCGCTACGAGCAGTACTTC.

V gene TRBV6-2 or TRBV6-3 combines with J gene TRBJ1-4; 7 positions agree with TRBD1. The CDR3 sequence is 15 residues long. The V gene's germline CDR1 is MNHEY and CDR2 SVGEGT. The ends lost 4 bases at V and 5 bases at J; junction bases unmatched: 7. The CDR3 sequence is CASSSRTGSNEKLFF. The DNA for the CDR3 is TGTGCCAGCAGTTCGAGGACAGGTTCAAATGAAAAACTGTTTTTT.

V gene TRBV18 combines with J gene TRBJ1-1, with D unclear. Deletions cut 1 base from V and 1 base from J, with 7 bases between. The CDR3 contains 14 residues. The germline CDR1 and CDR2 sequences are KGHSH and LQKENI. The CDR3 spells CASSPREKNTEAFF. The CDR3 nucleotides are TGTGCCAGCTCACCACGAGAAAAGAACACTGAAGCTTTCTTT.

The chain uses TRBV5-1 and TRBJ2-6; D call uncertain. This CDR3 is 17 amino acids long. The V gene's germline CDR1 is SGHRS and CDR2 YFSETQ. V lost 4 bases and J 0 bases, leaving 14 bases between the germline ends. The CDR3 loop is CASSPPIDGSGANVLTF. CDR3 nucleotide sequence: TGCGCCAGCAGCCCCCCGATAGACGGCTCTGGGGCCAACGTCCTGACTTTC.